The clone carrying this T cell receptor (beta chain) was observed once. Its antigen is undetermined. These data come from a study of shared clonotypes between healthy human individuals. Study information: Donors had three CD4 naive, three CD4 memory, two CD8 naive and one CD8 memory plate apiece.

For sorted subsets, 150 to 200 ng DNA per replicate equaled around 30,000 T cell genomes. Method: immunoSEQ multiplex PCR; TCRdb's copy keeps in-frame clones and lacks some. The sample records 550,000 to 750,000 clones, about 91% being singletons. CD45RO-negative, CCR7-selected cells formed the naive CD8 fraction, which excluded terminally differentiated effector memory CD45RA+ cells. Germline-derived CDR1 and CDR2 are SGHDT and YYEEEE. The CDR3 has 13 residues. The V and J ends lost 7 bases and 2 bases, in that order; junction bases with no gene match: 3. Study conclusions and caveats: The donor pool, a small one, limited the genetic and exposure-history diversity represented. The rarefaction results pointed to incomplete sorted-subset sequencing despite large depth.

The gene calls are TRBV5-6 and TRBJ2-7; 10 bases align to TRBD2. Sequencing was performed on naive CD8+ T cells sorted from blood. The sequence was collected from a man aged 25-45 years in good health. The DNA of the CDR3 is TGTGCCAGCCGCACTAGCGGGACCTACGAGCAGTACTTC. Translation: CASRTSGTYEQYF.